The rows below give T cell receptor beta chains drawn from one sample of a study of T-cell reconstitution after alpha-beta-depleted transplantation in children. TCRdb re-derived calls from the PCR reads in MiXCR, one entry per CDR3 protein. Among around 960,000 distinct CDR3 sequences listed, about 29% were seen once. Sample: PBMCs, mostly from graft donor cells, taken 360 days after TCRalphabeta/CD19-depleted stem cell transplant. Receptors were obtained from a boy younger than two who had a stem cell transplant for SCID, so the T cells may come from the graft donor. The CDR3 runs from the conserved cysteine through the conserved F or W. A D gene is named only where the DNA matches it firmly. Clone size, where shown, is once, few, many, or a class for clones that have expanded.

CSVVDSGNQPQHF	TGCAGCGTTGTTGACAGTGGCAATCAGCCCCAGCATTTT	TRBJ1-5	NA	few	TRBV29-1
CSVERNNQETQYF	TGCAGCGTTGAAAGGAATAATCAAGAGACCCAGTACTTC	TRBJ2-5	NA	NA	TRBV29-1
CASSTPRGINNEQFF	TGTGCCAGCAGCACCCCCAGGGGGATTAACAATGAGCAGTTCTTC	TRBJ2-1	TRBD1	few	TRBV27
CASSYSSGTGGKETQYF	TGTGCCAGCAGTTACTCTTCCGGGACAGGGGGCAAGGAGACCCAGTACTTC	TRBJ2-5	TRBD1	few	TRBV6-5
CASTKSRANYEQYF	TGTGCCAGCACTAAAAGCCGGGCCAACTACGAGCAGTACTTC	TRBJ2-7	NA	NA	TRBV7-6
CASSPGGAYADTQYF	TGCGCCAGCAGCCCCGGGGGGGCCTACGCAGATACGCAGTATTTT	TRBJ2-3	TRBD2	NA	TRBV4-1
CASSFQAHYNEQFF	TGCGCCAGCAGCTTTCAGGCTCACTACAATGAGCAGTTCTTC	TRBJ2-1	NA	NA	TRBV5-1
CSVDQGPWDEQFF	TGCAGCGTTGACCAGGGCCCTTGGGATGAGCAGTTCTTC	TRBJ2-1	NA	NA	TRBV29-1
CATSRELAGEAQYF	TGTGCCACCAGCAGAGAACTAGCGGGGGAGGCCCAGTACTTC	TRBJ2-5	TRBD2	NA	TRBV15
CASSPGHTDTQYF	TGTGCCAGCAGTCCGGGACACACAGATACGCAGTATTTT	TRBJ2-3	NA	few	TRBV12-3/TRBV12-4
CASSQGGTGGYNEQFF	TGTGCCAGCAGCCAAGGGGGGACTGGGGGTTACAATGAGCAGTTCTTC	TRBJ2-1	NA	NA	TRBV3-1
CASSLFLWGSGGPKYNEQFF	TGCGCCAGCAGCTTGTTTTTGTGGGGCAGCGGGGGGCCCAAATACAATGAGCAGTTCTTC	TRBJ2-1	TRBD2	NA	TRBV5-1
CASSSRGGTYEQYF	TGTGCCAGCAGTTCCCGGGGGGGGACCTACGAGCAGTACTTC	TRBJ2-7	TRBD2	few	TRBV27
CASSAYRGQATDTQYF	TGTGCCAGCAGCGCATACAGGGGGCAGGCAACAGATACGCAGTATTTT	TRBJ2-3	TRBD1	NA	TRBV7-6
CASRGPGGNYGYTF	TGCGCCAGCAGGGGTCCCGGAGGGAACTATGGCTACACCTTC	TRBJ1-2	NA	NA	TRBV4-1
CASSQVGSSGNTIYF	TGCGCCAGCAGCCAAGTCGGTAGCTCTGGAAACACCATATATTTT	TRBJ1-3	NA	NA	TRBV4-1
CASSSGQGKQFF	TGCGCCAGCAGCTCGGGACAGGGAAAGCAGTTCTTC	TRBJ2-1	TRBD1	few	TRBV5-1
CSATKQVNTEAFF	TGCAGTGCTACAAAACAAGTGAACACTGAAGCTTTCTTT	TRBJ1-1	NA	NA	TRBV20-1
CASSFGTARQETQYF	TGTGCCAGCAGCTTCGGGACAGCCCGGCAAGAGACCCAGTACTTC	TRBJ2-5	TRBD1	NA	TRBV7-2
CASTSGGGYNEQFF	TGTGCCTCGACTAGCGGAGGGGGTTACAATGAGCAGTTCTTC	TRBJ2-1	TRBD2	NA	TRBV7-9